The 18 T cell receptor beta chains in this list originate from one sample, sequenced in a study of T cells in Graves' hyperthyroidism and ophthalmopathy. The CDR3 regions of TCR beta were amplified from RNA transcripts. An initial round of RT-PCR targeting the TCR CDR3 relied on the HTBI primer set. MiXCR, applied by TCRdb to the multiplex PCR reads, yields one record per CDR3 protein. The sample carries 250,000 to 300,000 distinct CDR3 sequences, roughly a fifth recorded once. The sequenced material came from blood. The receptors derive from a man aged 50 or older with Graves' ophthalmopathy.

This chain joins TRBV20-1 and TRBJ2-3, with 11 positions matching TRBD2. V lost 0 bases and J lost 3; bases outside the gene matches: 5. CDR1 DFQATT and CDR2 SNEGSKA come from the germline V gene (reference sequence). The CDR3 totals 16 residues. In nucleotides, the CDR3 is TGCAGTGCTAGAGATTTCACTAGCGGGAGAACAGATACGCAGTATTTT. Amino acid sequence: CSARDFTSGRTDTQYF.

In this sample, this clonotype turned up many times. The chain has TRBV6-1 and TRBJ1-5, with 8 bases matching TRBD1. With V trimmed by 5 bases and J by 4 bases, 13 bases remained unmatched. Germline V gene lookup returns CDR1 MNHNS and CDR2 SASEGT. The CDR3 length is 17 residues. The CDR3 coding sequence is TGTGCCAGCAGTCTTGGACAGGGATGGGAAAAAAATCAGCCCCAGCATTTT. Translating gives CASSLGQGWEKNQPQHF.

This clonotype appeared many times. This chain uses TRBV2 with TRBJ2-3; 8 nucleotides line up with TRBD1. V lost 4 bases to trimming and J lost 4 bases; unmatched junction nucleotides: 7. Germline V gene lookup returns CDR1 SNHLY and CDR2 FYNNEI. The CDR3 is 15 residues long. The CDR3 sequence is CASSANRGVADTQYF. In nucleotides, the CDR3 is TGTGCCAGCAGTGCAAACAGGGGGGTGGCAGATACGCAGTATTTT.

The chain has TRBV5-1 and TRBJ2-1, with no clear D. This CDR3 is 15 amino acids long. With 0 bases removed from V and 0 bases from J, the gap between germline ends came to 7 bases. Germline V gives CDR1 SGHRS, CDR2 YFSETQ. DNA for the CDR3: TGCGCCAGCAGCTTGGACGGCGCCTCCTACAATGAGCAGTTCTTC. It is translated as CASSLDGASYNEQFF.

This clonotype is a singleton in its sample. The chain uses TRBV5-1 and TRBJ1-6; the D gene is possibly TRBD1 (5 bases). CDR1 SGHRS and CDR2 YFSETQ come from the germline V gene. This CDR3 region has 15 residues. V lost 7 bases, J lost 5 bases, and 16 bases lay in between. CDR3 sequence (DNA): TGCGCCAGCCGCGCCCGGGACGGGGATAATTCACCCCTCCACTTT. It translates to CASRARDGDNSPLHF.

This chain uses TRBV5-1 with TRBJ1-5, with TRBD1 as a possible D gene (5 bases). The CDR3 is made up of 16 amino acids. With 0 bases removed from V and 1 base from J, the gap between germline ends came to 11 bases. In germline, CDR1 is SGHRS, CDR2 YFSETQ. The CDR3, as DNA: TGCGCCAGCAGCTTGGAACCGTGGGGGAGCAATCAGCCCCAGCATTTT. This codes for CASSLEPWGSNQPQHF.

The chain carries TRBV19 and TRBJ1-5; D is possibly TRBD1 (5 bases). V lost 7 bases to trimming and J lost 3 bases, with 19 bases between them. Germline loops: CDR1 LNHDA, CDR2 SQIVND (reference sequence). This CDR3 comprises 16 residues. CDR3 amino acids: CASTGTTRGYNQPQHF. The CDR3 bases are TGTGCCAGTACCGGGACTACCAGAGGGTACAATCAGCCCCAGCATTTT.

The chain has TRBV2 and TRBJ2-7; 12 positions agree with TRBD2. The CDR3 totals 16 residues. J lost 1 base, V lost 2 bases, and 3 bases had no gene match. Germline CDR1 reads SNHLY; CDR2 reads FYNNEI. This chain's CDR3 is CASSELAGGTSYEQYF. The CDR3 DNA follows: TGTGCCAGCAGTGAACTAGCGGGAGGGACGTCCTACGAGCAGTACTTC.

This clonotype was counted only a few times. V usage is TRBV11-2 and J usage is TRBJ1-5; the D is unclear. V was cut by 0 bases and J by 5 bases, with 2 bases left in between. Germline CDR1 is SGHAT and CDR2 is FQNNGV. The CDR3 length is 12 residues. This CDR3 reads CASSLDHQPQHF. CDR3 DNA sequence: TGTGCCAGCAGCTTAGATCATCAGCCCCAGCATTTT. Combining the CDR3 with reference TRBV11-2 and TRBJ1-5 gives the whole variable domain EAGVAQSPRYKIIEKRQSVAFWCNPISGHATLYWYQQILGQGPKLLIQFQNNGVVDDSQLPKDRFSAERLKGVDSTLKIQPAKLEDSAVYLCASSLDHQPQHFGDGTRLSIL.

This clonotype was detected only a few times. The chain is built from TRBV12-3 or TRBV12-4 and TRBJ2-2, with 7 bases identical to TRBD1. There are 15 residues in the CDR3. J was trimmed by 3 bases and V by 5 bases; bases with no gene match: 6. As DNA, the CDR3 is TGTGCCAGCAGTCCCGACAGGGCTCACACCGGGGAGCTGTTTTTT. Protein: CASSPDRAHTGELFF.

There are a few counts of this clonotype. The chain couples TRBV29-1 to TRBJ2-7, with TRBD2 matching 16 bases. Per germline, CDR1 SQVTM and CDR2 ANQGSEA. Trimming removed 8 bases from V and 3 bases from J; junction bases left unmatched: 10. CDR3 length: 16 amino acids. The CDR3 loop is CSTKGLAGGTDYEQYF. CDR3 DNA sequence: TGCAGCACGAAGGGACTAGCGGGAGGGACCGACTACGAGCAGTACTTC.

This clonotype was seen at least ten times. V is TRBV5-1 and J is TRBJ1-1; the D is unclear. In germline, CDR1 is SGHRS, CDR2 YFSETQ. The CDR3 spans 13 residues. Trimming cost V 1 base and J 1 base, with 5 bases left between them. The CDR3 nucleotides are TGCGCCAGCAGCTTGATGGAGAACACTGAAGCTTTCTTT. It is translated as CASSLMENTEAFF.

This chain connects TRBV11-2 to TRBJ2-5; TRBD2 is a possible D gene (5 bases). Trimming cost V 3 bases and J 5 bases, with 10 bases left between them. The CDR3 extends over 13 amino acids. Germline CDR1 reads SGHAT; CDR2 reads FQNNGV. CDR3 coding DNA: TGTGCCAGCAGCTTTTTCCCGGGGGAGACCCAGTACTTC. Protein: CASSFFPGETQYF.

This clonotype was seen many times. The V call is TRBV6-5, the J call TRBJ1-4, with D perhaps matching TRBD1 (5 bases). Trimming took 2 bases from V and 1 from J, leaving 8 bases between them. The CDR3 is 15 residues long. The germline V gene encodes CDR1 MNHEY and CDR2 SVGAGI. Here the CDR3 DNA reads TGTGCCAGCAGTTACGGGGGGAGAACTAATGAAAAACTGTTTTTT. This translates into CASSYGGRTNEKLFF.

The chain uses TRBV5-5 and TRBJ1-2, with D perhaps matching TRBD1 (6 bases). Germline V CDR1 and CDR2: SGHKS, YYEKEE (reference sequence). This CDR3 has 13 amino acids. Trimming removed 0 bases from V and 5 bases from J, with 8 bases in between. The CDR3: CASSLVTGYGYTF. CDR3 in DNA: TGTGCCAGCAGCTTGGTTACAGGGTATGGCTACACCTTC.

The chain combines TRBV4-2 with TRBJ2-1; possible D gene TRBD1, 5 bases. The V gene lost 4 bases and the J gene lost 7 bases, with 14 bases spanning the gap. The CDR3 is made up of 14 amino acids. Germline V gene sequence: CDR1 LGHNA, CDR2 YNFKEQ. The CDR3, as DNA: TGTGCCAGCAGCCTAAACCCAGGGCTAAATGAGCAGTTCTTC. Its translation is CASSLNPGLNEQFF.

This clonotype appeared many times. This sequence joins TRBV6-6 and TRBJ1-1; D perhaps matches TRBD1 (5 bases). From germline, CDR1 is MNHNY and CDR2 SVGAGI (reference sequence). Trimming removed 4 bases from V and 4 bases from J, with 13 bases in between. The CDR3 has 14 residues. Here the CDR3 DNA reads TGTGCCAGCAGTTCTCATCAGGGAGGCACTGAAGCTTTCTTT. This translates into CASSSHQGGTEAFF.

The rearrangement links TRBV29-1 to TRBJ2-7, with a possible D match to TRBD1 (6 bases). The germline V gene encodes CDR1 SQVTM and CDR2 ANQGSEA. Trimming pared 4 bases from V and 7 bases from J, leaving 20 bases between. This CDR3 comprises 14 residues. CDR3 protein: CSVAPGQILGEQYF. For the CDR3, the DNA is TGCAGCGTTGCCCCCGGACAGATCTTGGGTGAGCAGTACTTC.